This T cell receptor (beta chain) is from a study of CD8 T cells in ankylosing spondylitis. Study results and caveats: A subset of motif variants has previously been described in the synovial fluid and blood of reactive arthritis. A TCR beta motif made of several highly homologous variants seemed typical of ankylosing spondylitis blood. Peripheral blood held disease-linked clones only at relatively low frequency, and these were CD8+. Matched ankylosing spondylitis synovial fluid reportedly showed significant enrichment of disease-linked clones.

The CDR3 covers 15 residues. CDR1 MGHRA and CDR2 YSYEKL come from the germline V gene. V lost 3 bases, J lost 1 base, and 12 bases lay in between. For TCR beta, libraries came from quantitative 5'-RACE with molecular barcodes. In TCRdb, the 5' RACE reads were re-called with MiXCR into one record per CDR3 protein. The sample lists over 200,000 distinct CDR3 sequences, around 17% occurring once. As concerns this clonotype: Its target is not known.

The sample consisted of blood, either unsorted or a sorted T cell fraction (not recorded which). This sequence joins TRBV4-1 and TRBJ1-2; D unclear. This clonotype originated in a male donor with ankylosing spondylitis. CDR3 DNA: TGCGCCAGCAGCCAGACCAAGACGGGTAACTATGGCTACACCTTC. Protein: CASSQTKTGNYGYTF.